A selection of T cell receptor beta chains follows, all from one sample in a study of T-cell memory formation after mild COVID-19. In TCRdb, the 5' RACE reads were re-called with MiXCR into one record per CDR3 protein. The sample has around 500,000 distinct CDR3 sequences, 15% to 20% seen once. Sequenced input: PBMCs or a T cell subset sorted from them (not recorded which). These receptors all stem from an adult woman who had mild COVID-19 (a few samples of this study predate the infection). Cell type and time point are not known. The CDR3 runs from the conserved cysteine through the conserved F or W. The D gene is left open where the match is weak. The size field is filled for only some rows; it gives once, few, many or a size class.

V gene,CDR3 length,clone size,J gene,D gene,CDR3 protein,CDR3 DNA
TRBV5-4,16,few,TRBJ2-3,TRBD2,CASSFPGLAESDTQYF,TGTGCCAGCAGCTTCCCGGGACTAGCGGAGTCAGATACGCAGTATTTT
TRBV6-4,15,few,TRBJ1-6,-,CASSPPGQVYSPLHF,TGTGCCAGTAGCCCTCCAGGGCAAGTGTATTCACCCCTCCACTTT
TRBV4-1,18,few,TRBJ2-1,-,CASSQDSEELSSYNEQFF,TGCGCCAGCAGCCAAGATTCGGAGGAATTGAGCTCCTACAATGAGCAGTTCTTC
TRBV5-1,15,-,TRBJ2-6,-,CASSGTGVGANVLTF,TGCGCCAGCAGCGGGACGGGGGTAGGGGCCAACGTCCTGACTTTC
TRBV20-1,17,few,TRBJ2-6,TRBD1,CSARLDRAGSGANVLTF,TGCAGTGCTAGACTAGACAGGGCGGGCTCTGGGGCCAACGTCCTGACTTTC
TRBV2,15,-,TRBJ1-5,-,CASSEGAPPGQPQHF,TGTGCCAGCAGTGAAGGTGCACCTCCTGGTCAGCCCCAGCATTTT
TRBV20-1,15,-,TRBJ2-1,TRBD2,CSARGVAGSYNEQFF,TGCAGTGCTAGAGGGGTAGCGGGGTCCTACAATGAGCAGTTCTTC
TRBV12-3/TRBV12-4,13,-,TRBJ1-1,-,CASSFAGRTEAFF,TGTGCCAGCAGTTTCGCAGGGCGAACTGAAGCTTTCTTT
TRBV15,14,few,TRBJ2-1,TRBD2,CAIASGRVLNEQFF,TGTGCCATCGCTAGCGGGAGAGTCCTCAATGAGCAGTTCTTC
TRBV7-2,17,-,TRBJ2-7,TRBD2,CASSLAGGRGPYYEQYF,TGTGCCAGCAGCTTAGCAGGTGGGAGGGGCCCGTACTACGAGCAGTACTTC
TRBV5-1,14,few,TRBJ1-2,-,CASSLVGARDGYTF,TGCGCCAGCAGCTTGGTTGGGGCGCGGGATGGCTACACCTTC
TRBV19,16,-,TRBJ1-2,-,CASSPTDRGPNYGYTF,TGTGCCAGTAGTCCCACGGACAGAGGGCCTAACTATGGCTACACCTTC
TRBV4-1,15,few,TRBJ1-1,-,CASSQDLHDNTEAFF,TGCGCCAGCAGCCAGGACCTACACGATAACACTGAAGCTTTCTTT
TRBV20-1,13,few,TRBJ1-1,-,CSAPRWPNTEAFF,TGCAGTGCTCCCCGGTGGCCGAACACTGAAGCTTTCTTT
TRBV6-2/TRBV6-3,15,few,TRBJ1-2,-,CASSYTQIRNYGYTF,TGTGCCAGCAGTTACACCCAGATAAGAAACTATGGCTACACCTTC
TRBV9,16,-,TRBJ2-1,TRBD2,CASSVTSGSSYNEQFF,TGTGCCAGCAGCGTCACTAGCGGGAGCTCCTACAATGAGCAGTTCTTC
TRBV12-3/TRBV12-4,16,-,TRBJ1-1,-,CASNDNGSLRNTEAFF,TGTGCCAGCAATGACAACGGGTCGCTGCGGAACACTGAAGCTTTCTTT
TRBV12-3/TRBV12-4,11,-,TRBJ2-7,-,CASSITFEQYF,TGTGCCAGCAGTATAACATTCGAGCAGTACTTC
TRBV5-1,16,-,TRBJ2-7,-,CASSLDTLESSYEQYF,TGCGCCAGCAGCTTGGATACCCTGGAGAGCTCCTACGAGCAGTACTTC
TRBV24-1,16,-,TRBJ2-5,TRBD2,CATSDFRLAGVETQYF,TGTGCCACCAGTGATTTTCGGCTAGCGGGAGTAGAGACCCAGTACTTC
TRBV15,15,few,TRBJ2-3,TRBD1,CATSRPGQMGDTQYF,TGTGCCACCAGCAGACCGGGACAGATGGGAGATACGCAGTATTTT
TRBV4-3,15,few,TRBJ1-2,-,CASSPWQGRDNGYTF,TGCGCCAGCAGCCCGTGGCAGGGGAGGGATAATGGCTACACCTTC
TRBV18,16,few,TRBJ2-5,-,CASSQAGTSVGETQYF,TGTGCCAGCTCACAGGCCGGGACGTCGGTCGGGGAGACCCAGTACTTC
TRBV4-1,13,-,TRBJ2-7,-,CASSQERSYEQYF,TGCGCCAGCAGCCAAGAACGATCCTACGAGCAGTACTTC
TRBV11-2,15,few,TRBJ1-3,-,CASRPAGVWGNTIYF,TGTGCCAGCAGGCCGGCAGGAGTGTGGGGAAACACCATATATTTT
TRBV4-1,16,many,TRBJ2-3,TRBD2,CASSQDRLAGGDTQYF,TGCGCCAGCAGCCAAGATCGTTTAGCGGGCGGAGATACGCAGTATTTT
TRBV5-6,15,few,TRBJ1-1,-,CASSLKATWGTEAFF,TGTGCCAGCAGCTTGAAGGCAACCTGGGGAACTGAAGCTTTCTTT
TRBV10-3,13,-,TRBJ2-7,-,CAISETASYEQYF,TGTGCCATCAGTGAGACAGCATCCTACGAGCAGTACTTC
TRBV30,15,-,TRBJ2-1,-,CAWSVGTLQYNEQFF,TGTGCCTGGAGTGTAGGGACCCTACAATACAATGAGCAGTTCTTC
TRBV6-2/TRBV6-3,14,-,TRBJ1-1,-,CASSPLWMNTEAFF,TGTGCCAGCAGTCCCTTATGGATGAACACTGAAGCTTTCTTT
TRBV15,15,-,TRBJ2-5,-,CATSRVGRLGETQYF,TGTGCCACCAGCAGAGTGGGGCGGTTAGGGGAGACCCAGTACTTC
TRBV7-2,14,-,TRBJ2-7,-,CASSPGPSSYEQYF,TGTGCCAGCAGCCCGGGGCCCTCGTCCTACGAGCAGTACTTC
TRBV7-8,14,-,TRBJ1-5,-,CASRTGISDQPQHF,TGTGCCAGCAGGACGGGGATTAGTGATCAGCCCCAGCATTTT
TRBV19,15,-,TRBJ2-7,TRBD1,CASSLRQGGSYEQYF,TGTGCCAGTAGTTTGAGACAGGGGGGCTCCTACGAGCAGTACTTC
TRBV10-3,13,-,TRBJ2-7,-,CAISEDRYYEQYF,TGTGCCATCAGTGAGGACAGATACTACGAGCAGTACTTC
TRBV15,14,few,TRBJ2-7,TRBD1,CATSRGQGGYEQYF,TGTGCCACCAGCAGAGGACAGGGGGGCTACGAGCAGTACTTC
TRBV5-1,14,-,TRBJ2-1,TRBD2,CASSQSGGNSEQFF,TGCGCCAGCAGCCAAAGCGGGGGGAATAGTGAGCAGTTCTTC
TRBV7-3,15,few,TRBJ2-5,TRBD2,CASSPHGAGVETQYF,TGTGCCAGCAGCCCCCACGGAGCGGGAGTGGAGACCCAGTACTTC
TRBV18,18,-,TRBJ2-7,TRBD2,CASSPPGLAGGRSYEQYF,TGTGCCAGCTCACCACCGGGACTAGCGGGGGGGAGATCCTACGAGCAGTACTTC
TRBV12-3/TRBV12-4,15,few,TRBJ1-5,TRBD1,CASSLVGTGYQPQHF,TGTGCCAGCAGTTTAGTAGGGACAGGGTATCAGCCCCAGCATTTT
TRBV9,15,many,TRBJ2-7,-,CASSEGASGLLEQYF,TGTGCCAGCAGCGAGGGGGCTAGCGGGCTCCTAGAGCAGTACTTC
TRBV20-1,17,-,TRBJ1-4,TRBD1,CSAKLLTPQGAGEKLFF,TGCAGTGCAAAGCTACTAACGCCACAGGGGGCTGGGGAAAAACTGTTTTTT
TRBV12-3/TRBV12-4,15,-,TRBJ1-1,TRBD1,CASSRPGQGYYEAFF,TGTGCCAGCAGTCGCCCGGGACAGGGCTATTATGAAGCTTTCTTT
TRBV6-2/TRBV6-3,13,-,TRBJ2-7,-,CASSLIATTEQYF,TGTGCCAGCAGTTTAATAGCGACAACCGAGCAGTACTTC
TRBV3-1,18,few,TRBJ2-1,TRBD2,CASSQAVASGIPYNEQFF,TGTGCCAGCAGCCAAGCCGTGGCTAGCGGGATTCCCTACAATGAGCAGTTCTTC
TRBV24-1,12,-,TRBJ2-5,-,CATSEAWETQYF,TGTGCCACCAGTGAGGCTTGGGAGACCCAGTACTTC
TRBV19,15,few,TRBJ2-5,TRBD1,CASSRGTGERETQYF,TGTGCCAGTAGTAGAGGGACAGGGGAAAGAGAGACCCAGTACTTC
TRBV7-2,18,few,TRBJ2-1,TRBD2,CASSSGGLAGGSYNEQFF,TGTGCCAGCAGCTCAGGAGGACTAGCGGGGGGCTCCTACAATGAGCAGTTCTTC
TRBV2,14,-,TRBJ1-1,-,CASSEVTGADEAFF,TGTGCCAGCAGTGAAGTGACTGGGGCTGACGAAGCTTTCTTT
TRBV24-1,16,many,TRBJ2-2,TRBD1,CATSDPGTGLTGELFF,TGTGCCACCAGTGACCCCGGGACAGGGTTGACCGGGGAGCTGTTTTTT
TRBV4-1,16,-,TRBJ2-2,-,CASSQHPGHRSGELFF,TGCGCCAGCAGCCAACACCCGGGACACCGTAGCGGGGAGCTGTTTTTT
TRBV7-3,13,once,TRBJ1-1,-,CASSFRWDTEAFF,TGTGCCAGCAGCTTCAGATGGGACACTGAAGCTTTCTTT
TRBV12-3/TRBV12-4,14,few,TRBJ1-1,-,CASSLNLGNTEAFF,TGTGCCAGCAGTTTAAATTTGGGTAACACTGAAGCTTTCTTT
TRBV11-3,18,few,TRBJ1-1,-,CASSRPRGGAGANTEAFF,TGTGCCAGCAGCAGACCCCGGGGGGGAGCAGGTGCGAACACTGAAGCTTTCTTT
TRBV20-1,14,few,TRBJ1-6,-,CSARDLHSGSPLHF,TGCAGTGCTAGAGATCTGCACTCGGGCTCACCCCTCCACTTT